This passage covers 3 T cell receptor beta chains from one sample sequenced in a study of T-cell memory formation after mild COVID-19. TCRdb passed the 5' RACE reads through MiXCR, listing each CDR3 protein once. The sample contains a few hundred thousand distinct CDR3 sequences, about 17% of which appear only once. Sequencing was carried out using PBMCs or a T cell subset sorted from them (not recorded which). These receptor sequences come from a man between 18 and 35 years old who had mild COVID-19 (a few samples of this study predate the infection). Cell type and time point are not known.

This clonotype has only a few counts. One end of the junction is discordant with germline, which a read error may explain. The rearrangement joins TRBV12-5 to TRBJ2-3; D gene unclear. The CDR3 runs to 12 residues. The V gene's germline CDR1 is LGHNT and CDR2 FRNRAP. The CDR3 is CASGLVGDTQYF. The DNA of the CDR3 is TGTGCTAGTGGCTTGGTGGGGGATACGCAGTATTTT.

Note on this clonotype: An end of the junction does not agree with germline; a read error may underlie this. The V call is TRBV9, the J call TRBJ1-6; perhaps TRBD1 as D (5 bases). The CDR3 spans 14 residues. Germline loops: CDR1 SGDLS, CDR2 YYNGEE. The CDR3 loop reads CASSQAGPNSPLHF. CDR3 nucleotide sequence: TGTGCTAGCAGCCAGGCAGGGCCGAATTCACCCCTCCACTTT. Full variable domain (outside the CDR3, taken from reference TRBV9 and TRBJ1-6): DSGVTQTPKHLITATGQRVTLRCSPRSGDLSVYWYQQSLDQGLQFLIQYYNGEERAKGNILERFSAQQFPDLHSELNLSSLELGDSALYFCASSQAGPNSPLHFGNGTRLTVT.

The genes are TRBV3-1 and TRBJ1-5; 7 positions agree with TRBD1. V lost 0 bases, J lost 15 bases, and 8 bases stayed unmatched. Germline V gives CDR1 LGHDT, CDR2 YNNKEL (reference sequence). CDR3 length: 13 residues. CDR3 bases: TGTGCCAGCAGCCAAGATTATCAGGGGGAGGTGCATTTT. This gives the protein CASSQDYQGEVHF.